The 13 T cell receptor beta chains reported below all come from one sample, sequenced in a study of blood T cell repertoires in COVID-19. Data came from immunoSEQ multiplex PCR; TCRdb stores just in-frame clones and leaves some out. The sample consists of 200,000 to 250,000 clones, roughly 86% of them appearing once. Material for sequencing was peripheral blood. These receptors originate from a woman in her seventies with active or convalescent COVID-19.

The CDR3 coding sequence is TGTGCCAGCAGTCAGCCCCCGGGGATCCACACCTTC. Protein: CASSQPPGIHTF. The gene calls are TRBV6-2 or TRBV6-3 and TRBJ1-2, with D unclear. The CDR3 runs 12 residues. CDR1 MNHEY and CDR2 SVGEGT come from the germline V gene. V gave up 5 bases and J gave up 12 bases, with 16 bases separating them.

In nucleotides, the CDR3 is TGTGCCAGCAGCTTAGCGGGACAGCACACACGGACCTATAATTCACCCCTCCACTTT. Amino acid sequence: CASSLAGQHTRTYNSPLHF. V gene TRBV7-2 combines with J gene TRBJ1-6; 7 nucleotides line up with TRBD1. The CDR3 extends over 19 amino acids. V gave up 0 bases and J gave up 2 bases; unmatched junction bases: 10. Germline assignment: CDR1 SGHTA and CDR2 FQGNSA.

The V call is TRBV7-9, the J call TRBJ2-7, with a possible D match to TRBD2 (6 bases). The CDR3 has 15 amino acids. CDR1 and CDR2 from the germline V gene are SEHNR and FQNEAQ (reference sequence). Trimming pared 1 base from V and 5 bases from J, leaving 15 bases between. Here the CDR3 DNA reads TGTGCCAGCAGCTTAGGGGCGGGGAGTCTGAACGAGCAGTACTTC. It encodes CASSLGAGSLNEQYF.

The chain combines TRBV6-6 with TRBJ1-1, with 8 positions matching TRBD1. Trimming removed 4 bases from V and 3 bases from J; junction bases left unmatched: 1. The CDR3 contains 13 residues. Germline V gene lookup returns CDR1 MNHNY and CDR2 SVGAGI (reference sequence). CDR3 sequence: CASSSRGHTEAFF. CDR3 nucleotide sequence: TGTGCCAGCAGTTCCAGGGGGCACACTGAAGCTTTCTTT.

Notes on this clone: Relative to the germline gene, one junction end is altered; a read error may explain this. The chain couples TRBV5-1 to TRBJ1-2; tentatively, D is TRBD1 (5 bases). CDR1 and CDR2 from the germline V gene are SGHRS and YFSETQ. This CDR3 has 14 residues. CDR3 in DNA: TGCGCCAGCAGCTTTGACAGCGCTCGAAATGGCCACACCTTC. This translates into CASSFDSARNGHTF.

The genes are TRBV14 and TRBJ1-2; 11 bases fit TRBD1. V was clipped by 6 bases and J by 2 bases; unmatched bases: 11. The CDR3 is made up of 17 amino acids. Germline CDR1 and CDR2: SGHDN and FVKESK. The CDR3 nucleotides are TGTGCCAGCAGTCCGATCGGAGGGACAGGGGGGAACTATGGCTACACCTTC. Amino acid sequence: CASSPIGGTGGNYGYTF.

The chain employs TRBV21-1 and TRBJ1-2. TRBV21-1 is recorded as a pseudogene. The CDR3 totals 16 residues. CDR3 region: CASSKAWQLPSVGYTF. For the CDR3, the DNA is TGTGCCAGCAGCAAAGCTTGGCAGCTCCCTAGTGTTGGCTACACCTTC.

The chain carries TRBV4-3 and TRBJ1-2; 7 positions match TRBD1. The J segment lost 3 bases and the V segment lost 1 base, leaving 11 bases of the junction unmatched. Germline V gene sequence: CDR1 LGHNA, CDR2 YSLEER. This CDR3 has 17 residues. The CDR3, as DNA: TGCGCCAGCAGCCAAGGCCTAGGACAGGAACTCTACTATGGCTACACCTTC. Amino acids: CASSQGLGQELYYGYTF.

The CDR3 DNA sequence: TGTGCCAGCAGCTTAGGAGGAGGGGGCGATGGAAACACCATATATTTT. This gives the protein CASSLGGGGDGNTIYF. The genes are TRBV7-2 and TRBJ1-3; 7 bases align to TRBD1. Trimming removed 1 base from V and 3 bases from J; junction bases left unmatched: 6. The CDR3 contains 16 residues. In germline, CDR1 is SGHTA, CDR2 FQGNSA.

This clone was seen just once. The CDR3 here is CASSWSDRVRGYEQYF. CDR3 in DNA: TGTGCCAGCAGCTGGTCGGACAGGGTACGAGGGTACGAGCAGTACTTC. The chain links TRBV7-2 to TRBJ2-7; 8 bases are a match to TRBD1. Germline V CDR1 and CDR2: SGHTA, FQGNSA. The CDR3 loop spans 16 amino acids. With V trimmed by 4 bases and J by 4 bases, 12 bases remained unmatched.

The chain links TRBV5-1 to TRBJ1-4; 11 positions agree with TRBD1. With 5 bases clipped from V and 8 bases from J, the junction kept 11 bases outside the gene matches. Looked up from germline, CDR1 is SGHRS and CDR2 is YFSETQ. This CDR3 comprises 16 residues. CDR3 bases: TGCGCCAGCAGACCCCTAGCCGGGACAGGGGGGGAAAAACTGTTTTTT. This translates into CASRPLAGTGGEKLFF.

This clone came up many times. The chain employs TRBV27 and TRBJ2-2; 7 nucleotides agree with TRBD2. Germline CDR1 is MNHEY and CDR2 is SMNVEV (reference sequence). The CDR3 covers 14 residues. V shed 5 bases, J shed 4 bases, and the junction held 4 bases outside the gene matches. CDR3 nucleotides: TGTGCCAGCAGTCGGGGCGGGGGCACCGGGGAGCTGTTTTTT. As protein: CASSRGGGTGELFF.

V usage is TRBV7-9 and J usage is TRBJ2-3; D is uncertain. CDR1 SEHNR and CDR2 FQNEAQ come from the germline V gene (reference sequence). The CDR3 has 14 residues. Trimming left V 1 base short and J 6 bases short, with 11 bases between. The CDR3 reads CASSLGTGPDTQYF. CDR3 coding DNA: TGTGCCAGCAGCTTAGGAACGGGTCCCGATACGCAGTATTTT.